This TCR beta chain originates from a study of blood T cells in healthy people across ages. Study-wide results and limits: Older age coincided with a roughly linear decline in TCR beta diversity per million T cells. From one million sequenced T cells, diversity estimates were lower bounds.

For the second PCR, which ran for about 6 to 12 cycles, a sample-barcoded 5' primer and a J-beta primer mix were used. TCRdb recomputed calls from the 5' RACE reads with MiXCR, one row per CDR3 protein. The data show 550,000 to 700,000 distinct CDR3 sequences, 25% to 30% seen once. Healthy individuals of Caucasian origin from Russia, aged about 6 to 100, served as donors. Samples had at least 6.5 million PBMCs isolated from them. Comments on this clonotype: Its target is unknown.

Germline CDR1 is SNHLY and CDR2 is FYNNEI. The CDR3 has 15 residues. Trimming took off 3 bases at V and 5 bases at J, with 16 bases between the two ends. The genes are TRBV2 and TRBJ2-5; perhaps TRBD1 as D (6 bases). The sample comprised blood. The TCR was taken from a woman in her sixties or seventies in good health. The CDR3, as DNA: TGTGCCAGCAGTGATGACAGGTTAGGGGTGGAGACCCAGTACTTC. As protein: CASSDDRLGVETQYF.